The 30 T cell receptor beta chains in this list originate from one sample, sequenced in a study of CD8 T cells in Susac syndrome. The authors reverse transcribed roughly 0.5 to 1 ug RNA with random hexamers. Each CDR3 protein is one row after TCRdb ran MiXCR on the immunoSEQ multiplex PCR reads. The data hold 250,000 to 350,000 distinct CDR3 sequences, with just over 90% observed a single time. The source material was CD4+ T cells from PBMCs. All receptors derive from a human donor with multiple sclerosis.

This chain connects TRBV5-1 to TRBJ2-3, with unresolved D. Germline V gene lookup returns CDR1 SGHRS and CDR2 YFSETQ. This CDR3 comprises 14 residues. Trimming shortened V by 4 bases and J by 2 bases, and 11 bases separated the two germline ends. CDR3 region: CASSLRPNTDTQYF. The CDR3 nucleotides are TGCGCCAGCAGCCTCCGACCCAACACAGATACGCAGTATTTT.

The CDR3 reads CASSQDLALAGNNEQFF. The CDR3 nucleotides are TGCGCCAGCAGCCAAGATCTTGCGCTAGCGGGAAACAATGAGCAGTTCTTC. This rearrangement joins TRBV4-3 to TRBJ2-1; the match to TRBD2 covers 9 bases. In germline, CDR1 is LGHNA, CDR2 YSLEER. The CDR3 loop spans 17 amino acids. The junction had 8 bases not matched to a gene; V was cut back by 0 bases and J by 5 bases.

V is TRBV11-3 and J is TRBJ1-2; D is uncertain. Trimming stripped 3 bases from V and 2 bases from J, with 16 bases between. The germline gives CDR1 SGHNT, CDR2 YENEEA. This CDR3 is built from 16 residues. CDR3 region: CASSFGENLPNYGYTF. CDR3 in DNA: TGTGCCAGCAGCTTCGGGGAAAATTTACCCAACTATGGCTACACCTTC.

The J gene is TRBJ2-3, the V gene TRBV7-2, with D perhaps TRBD2 (5 bases). This CDR3 has 16 residues. Per germline, CDR1 SGHTA and CDR2 FQGNSA. The ends were cut back, 1 base at V and 4 bases at J, with 15 bases in the middle. The CDR3 sequence: CASSLVGGLFPDTQYF. CDR3 DNA: TGTGCCAGCAGCTTAGTTGGCGGGCTCTTCCCAGATACGCAGTATTTT.

Written as DNA, the CDR3 is TGTGCCAGCAGGGCAGGGGCGGGCTATGGCTACACCTTC. The encoded protein is CASRAGAGYGYTF. V gene TRBV2 combines with J gene TRBJ1-2; D might be TRBD1 (6 bases). From germline, CDR1 is SNHLY and CDR2 FYNNEI. This CDR3 spans 13 amino acids. Trimming removed 6 bases at V and 4 bases at J, with 12 bases between. Based on the CDR3 plus reference TRBV2 and TRBJ1-2, the full variable domain is EPEVTQTPSHQVTQMGQEVILRCVPISNHLYFYWYRQILGQKVEFLVSFYNNEISEKSEIFDDQFSVERPDGSNFTLKIRSTKLEDSAMYFCASRAGAGYGYTFGSGTRLTVV.

J is TRBJ2-7 and V is TRBV2; D gene unclear. The ends were cut back, 6 bases at V and 3 bases at J, with 9 bases in the middle. Germline CDR1 SNHLY, CDR2 FYNNEI. The CDR3 contains 12 residues. CDR3 sequence (DNA): TGTGCCAGCAGACGGGCTAGCTACGAGCAGTACTTC. Translation: CASRRASYEQYF.

This clonotype was counted once. The chain couples TRBV27 to TRBJ2-5, with unresolved D. CDR1 is MNHEY, CDR2 SMNVEV, per germline (reference sequence). V lost 10 bases and J lost 4, with 10 bases in between. The CDR3 consists of 11 residues. CDR3 in DNA: TGTGCCAACCGACGGTCAGAGACCCAGTACTTC. Encoded protein: CANRRSETQYF.

This clonotype was found a few times. This sequence joins TRBV5-6 and TRBJ2-7; 7 bases line up with TRBD1. CDR3 length equals 13 residues. After removal of 5 bases from V and 8 bases from J, the junction contained 10 bases not matched to a gene. Germline loops: CDR1 SGHDT, CDR2 YYEEEE. The CDR3 nucleotides read TGTGCCAGCAGACAAGACAGGGCCATCCAGCAGTACTTC. Its protein is CASRQDRAIQQYF.

The chain couples TRBV4-3 to TRBJ2-7; 9 nucleotides line up with TRBD1. The ends lost 1 base at V and 6 bases at J; junction bases unmatched: 10. Germline V gene data show CDR1 as LGHNA and CDR2 as YSLEER. This CDR3 spans 16 amino acids. The CDR3, as DNA: TGCGCCAGCAGCCAAGTTTTGGGGACAGGGTTCGCCGAGCAGTACTTC. Its translation: CASSQVLGTGFAEQYF.

This clonotype was picked up one time. This chain links TRBV19 with TRBJ2-7, with TRBD1 identical over 7 bases. After removal of 8 bases from V and 1 base from J, the junction contained 8 bases not matched to a gene. CDR3 length: 14 amino acids. CDR1 and CDR2 from the germline V gene are LNHDA and SQIVND (reference sequence). The CDR3 here is CASGLQGTSYEQYF. The CDR3, as DNA: TGTGCCAGTGGCCTACAGGGGACATCCTACGAGCAGTACTTC.

With respect to this clonotype: The junction departs from the called germline gene at one end, perhaps through a read error. The chain uses TRBV20-1 and TRBJ2-5, with D perhaps matching TRBD1 or TRBD2 (5 bases each). The germline V gene has CDR1 DFQATT and CDR2 SNEGSKA (reference sequence). This CDR3 comprises 15 residues. The CDR3 DNA reads as TGCAGTGCCAGAGGGGCCCCCGCAAGTTTGGAGACCCAGTACTTC. Protein sequence: CSARGAPASLETQYF.

The chain is built from TRBV20-1 and TRBJ1-6; a possible D gene is TRBD1 (5 bases). The CDR3 extends over 16 amino acids. Germline CDR1 reads DFQATT; CDR2 reads SNEGSKA (reference sequence). Between the trimmed V and J ends, which lost 3 bases and 4 bases, there was a span of 16 bases. This CDR3 is CSASASGQSYNSPLHF. In nucleotides, the CDR3 is TGCAGTGCTAGCGCCTCAGGGCAGTCTTATAATTCACCCCTCCACTTT.

This rearrangement joins TRBV5-1 to TRBJ1-2; 9 bases align to TRBD1. Germline loops: CDR1 SGHRS, CDR2 YFSETQ. The length of the CDR3 is 14 residues. V lost 4 bases, J lost 3 bases, and 4 bases stayed unmatched. The CDR3 bases are TGCGCCAGCAGCGGGGGGGACAGGGACTATGGCTACACCTTC. Protein: CASSGGDRDYGYTF.

The J gene is TRBJ2-5, the V gene TRBV19; possible D gene TRBD2, 5 bases. Germline V CDR1 and CDR2: LNHDA, SQIVND (reference sequence). The V end lost 7 bases, the J end lost 2 bases, and 11 bases lay between the germline ends. The CDR3 has 13 residues. DNA for the CDR3: TGTGCCAGTACCCCTCCGGGGCAAGAGACCCAGTACTTC. It is translated as CASTPPGQETQYF.

The chain joins TRBV7-8 to TRBJ2-1; 8 bases match TRBD2. This CDR3 has 16 amino acids. CDR1 SGHVS and CDR2 FQNEAQ come from the germline V gene. V lost 4 bases and J lost 8; bases outside the gene matches: 13. The CDR3 DNA reads TGTGCCAGCAGCTCCTCCGCCGGGGGGGCCATCGATGAGCAGTTCTTC. Amino acid sequence: CASSSSAGGAIDEQFF.

The gene calls are TRBV6-2 or TRBV6-3 and TRBJ1-2; maybe TRBD1 (5 bases). This CDR3 contains 12 residues. V dropped 7 bases and J dropped 3 bases, with 9 bases sitting between them. Germline CDR1 MNHEY, CDR2 SVGEGT. This chain's CDR3 is CASTPGDYGYTF. The CDR3 DNA is TGTGCCAGCACGCCGGGGGACTATGGCTACACCTTC.

The rearrangement links TRBV3-1 to TRBJ2-1; 11 bases align to TRBD2. In germline, CDR1 is LGHDT, CDR2 YNNKEL (reference sequence). The V and J ends lost 2 bases and 5 bases, in that order; junction bases with no gene match: 11. The CDR3 spans 18 residues. The CDR3 protein is CASSQILLAGVLNNEQFF. In DNA form, the CDR3 reads TGTGCCAGCAGCCAAATTTTACTAGCGGGAGTCTTGAACAATGAGCAGTTCTTC.

This rearrangement joins TRBV27 to TRBJ2-1, with 9 bases that match TRBD2. Germline trimming cut 4 bases from V and 6 bases from J; bases unmatched to any gene: 7. This CDR3 region has 15 residues. Looked up from germline, CDR1 is MNHEY and CDR2 is SMNVEV (reference sequence). The CDR3, as DNA: TGTGCCAGCAGTTCTCTAGCGGGACCCCTCAATGAGCAGTTCTTC. Protein: CASSSLAGPLNEQFF.

V gene TRBV28 combines with J gene TRBJ1-4, with D uncertain. Looked up from germline, CDR1 is MDHEN and CDR2 is SYDVKM. V lost 2 bases and J 0 bases, leaving 7 bases between the germline ends. The CDR3 contains 15 residues. The CDR3 DNA reads as TGTGCCAGCAGTTTAGTGGGTTCAACTAATGAAAAACTGTTTTTT. This gives the protein CASSLVGSTNEKLFF. The complete variable domain, with remaining parts taken from reference TRBV28 and TRBJ1-4, reads DVKVTQSSRYLVKRTGEKVFLECVQDMDHENMFWYRQDPGLGLRLIYFSYDVKMKEKGDIPEGYSVSREKKERFSLILESASTNQTSMYLCASSLVGSTNEKLFFGSGTQLSVL.

This rearrangement joins TRBV6-5 to TRBJ1-3; 7 nucleotides agree with TRBD1. V was pared by 7 bases and J by 4 bases, with 10 bases of the junction left unmatched. Germline V CDR1 and CDR2: MNHEY, SVGAGI. The CDR3 sequence is 15 residues long. CDR3 amino acids: CASKSQGKLGNTIYF. CDR3 in DNA: TGTGCCAGCAAATCACAGGGGAAGCTGGGAAACACCATATATTTT.

In this sample, this clonotype turned up once. The V gene is TRBV5-4, the J gene TRBJ2-7; D unresolved. Germline V CDR1 and CDR2: SGHNT, YYREEE (reference sequence). The CDR3 is 11 residues long. Trimming removed 3 bases from V and 5 bases from J, with 6 bases in between. CDR3: CASSYYNEQYF. The CDR3 bases are TGTGCCAGCAGCTATTATAACGAGCAGTACTTC.

The V and J genes are TRBV12-3 or TRBV12-4 and TRBJ2-7; D not certain. The CDR3 length is 14 residues. The V and J ends lost 2 bases and 3 bases respectively, with 11 bases between them. The CDR3 DNA reads as TGTGCCAGCAGTTTAACTTCTTACAACTACGAGCAGTACTTC. Protein product: CASSLTSYNYEQYF.

A note on this clonotype: Germline and junction disagree at one end, which may indicate a read error. The CDR3 region has the DNA TGTGCTAGCAGCCTCAGGGAGAGGACTGAAGCTTTCTTT. Residues: CASSLRERTEAFF. V is TRBV7-7 and J is TRBJ1-1; weak D call: TRBD1 (5 bases). Germline assignment: CDR1 SSHAT and CDR2 FNYEAQ (reference sequence). CDR3 size: 13 residues.

The V and J genes are TRBV7-8 and TRBJ2-7, with 7 bases matching TRBD2. Germline V gene lookup returns CDR1 SGHVS and CDR2 FQNEAQ. Trimming removed 5 bases from V and 0 bases from J; junction bases left unmatched: 10. This CDR3 spans 16 amino acids. This CDR3 is CASSRPSAGRSYEQYF. CDR3 DNA: TGTGCCAGCAGCCGACCTTCAGCGGGACGCTCCTACGAGCAGTACTTC.

The J gene is TRBJ1-3, the V gene TRBV7-9; TRBD1 might be the D (5 bases). This CDR3 region has 14 residues. Trimming removed 4 bases at V and 3 bases at J, with 10 bases between. Germline CDR1 is SEHNR and CDR2 is FQNEAQ (reference sequence). The CDR3 loop is CASSSWRGGNTIYF. As DNA, the CDR3 is TGTGCCAGCAGCTCATGGAGGGGTGGAAACACCATATATTTT.

CDR3 nucleotides: TGTGCCACCAGCGGGAGGCTCTCCTACAATGAGCAGTTCTTC. The encoded protein is CATSGRLSYNEQFF. The gene calls are TRBV15 and TRBJ2-1; possible D gene TRBD2, 6 bases. V shed 5 bases and J shed 0 bases, with 8 bases lying between them. Germline assignment: CDR1 LNHNV and CDR2 YYDKDF (reference sequence). The CDR3 is 14 residues long.

This chain connects TRBV20-1 to TRBJ2-7; D not resolved. CDR1 is DFQATT, CDR2 SNEGSKA, per germline (reference sequence). CDR3 length: 14 residues. V shed 3 bases and J shed 5 bases, with 17 bases lying between them. The CDR3 bases are TGCAGTGCTAGCAACCCCAATGGGAAACACGAGCAGTACTTC. It specifies CSASNPNGKHEQYF.

The chain joins TRBV20-1 to TRBJ2-1; TRBD2 aligns across 10 bases. The CDR3 length is 14 residues. V gave up 8 bases and J gave up 2 bases; unmatched junction bases: 6. CDR1 is DFQATT, CDR2 SNEGSKA, per germline (reference sequence). The CDR3 here is CSSLAGGPYNEQFF. CDR3 sequence (DNA): TGCAGTTCCTTAGCGGGAGGTCCCTACAATGAGCAGTTCTTC.

The chain combines TRBV20-1 with TRBJ2-1; 7 bases match TRBD2. Germline V gene sequence: CDR1 DFQATT, CDR2 SNEGSKA (reference sequence). This CDR3 spans 15 amino acids. After removal of 7 bases from V and 9 bases from J, the junction contained 18 bases not matched to a gene. CDR3 sequence (DNA): TGCAGTGGTCACCGTCCTCGGGCGGGAGTCACTGAGCAGTTCTTC. Translating gives CSGHRPRAGVTEQFF.

J is TRBJ1-5 and V is TRBV19; unclear D gene. The V gene's germline CDR1 is LNHDA and CDR2 SQIVND (reference sequence). CDR3 length: 14 amino acids. V was trimmed by 6 bases and J by 2 bases, leaving 11 bases between them. The CDR3 spells CASRGSMGNQPQHF. The CDR3 coding sequence is TGTGCCAGTAGGGGGTCAATGGGCAATCAGCCCCAGCATTTT.